This entry lists 28 T cell receptor beta chains sequenced from one sample in a study of shared clonotypes between healthy human individuals. The assay was immunoSEQ multiplex PCR, and TCRdb's table has in-frame clones only and misses some. The sample lists approximately 2.3 million clones, more than 80% seen once, with roughly 0.36% in the top ten. Sequenced material: naive CD4+ T cells from PBMCs. Specified subset: CD45RA+ positively selected. The receptors originated from a man between 18 and 35 years old in good health. Some clones in this sample may be carry-over from other donors' samples.

The chain uses TRBV7-2 and TRBJ2-1; 9 positions agree with TRBD2. CDR3 length equals 13 residues. Trimming took 1 base from V and 8 from J; bases not matched to a gene: 0. Germline V gives CDR1 SGHTA, CDR2 FQGNSA. The CDR3 bases are TGTGCCAGCAGCTTAGAGCGGGAGGATGAGCAGTTCTTC. Residues: CASSLEREDEQFF. The variable domain in full, completed from reference TRBV7-2 and TRBJ2-1, reads GAGVSQSPSNKVTEKGKDVELRCDPISGHTALYWYRQSLGQGLEFLIYFQGNSAPDKSGLPSDRFSAERTGGSVSTLTIQRTQQEDSAVYLCASSLEREDEQFFGPGTRLTVL.

This chain joins TRBV6-1 and TRBJ1-1; possibly TRBD1 for D (6 bases). The V end lost 0 bases, the J end lost 5 bases, and 13 bases lay between the germline ends. Per germline, CDR1 MNHNS and CDR2 SASEGT. CDR3 length: 15 amino acids. CDR3 loop: CASSEAGGRRTEAFF. The DNA for the CDR3 is TGTGCCAGCAGTGAAGCGGGGGGGCGCAGGACTGAAGCTTTCTTT.

The V gene is TRBV18, the J gene TRBJ2-1; D may be TRBD2 (6 bases). With 3 bases removed from V and 1 base from J, the gap between germline ends came to 19 bases. The CDR3 has 18 amino acids. Per the germline V gene, CDR1 is KGHSH and CDR2 is LQKENI. The CDR3 DNA is TGTGCCAGCTCACCGGACCCGTTTGCTAGCGTGTCCTACAATGAGCAGTTCTTC. Translated: CASSPDPFASVSYNEQFF.

Notes on this clone: Other nucleotide sequences from this sample produce the same CDR3. Here the CDR3 reads CASSYGPGTEAFF. The CDR3, as DNA: TGTGCCAGCAGTTACGGGCCTGGGACTGAAGCTTTCTTT. The rearrangement uses TRBV6-6 and TRBJ1-1; D remains ambiguous. Germline CDR1 MNHNY, CDR2 SVGAGI (reference sequence). The CDR3 consists of 13 residues. The V gene lost 2 bases and the J gene lost 5 bases, with 9 bases spanning the gap.

The chain has TRBV6-1 and TRBJ2-1; the match to TRBD2 covers 9 bases. Germline-derived CDR1 and CDR2 are MNHNS and SASEGT. CDR3 length equals 16 residues. The V gene end was trimmed by 4 bases and the J gene end by 4 bases; junction bases not matched to a gene: 8. This chain's CDR3 is CASSGRLAERYNEQFF. DNA for the CDR3: TGTGCCAGCAGTGGCCGACTAGCGGAACGGTACAATGAGCAGTTCTTC.

The rearrangement joins TRBV29-1 to TRBJ2-7; 8 positions agree with TRBD1. The V segment lost 5 bases and the J segment 2 bases; nucleotides outside the gene matches: 5. This CDR3 region has 13 residues. CDR1 and CDR2 from the germline V gene are SQVTM and ANQGSEA. CDR3 sequence (DNA): TGCAGCGTTAGGGGACAGGTAGCCTACGAGCAGTACTTC. It is translated as CSVRGQVAYEQYF.

V usage is TRBV12-5 and J usage is TRBJ1-1; perhaps TRBD1 as D (5 bases). The ends were cut back, 7 bases at V and 0 bases at J, with 9 bases in the middle. From germline, CDR1 is LGHNT and CDR2 FRNRAP. There are 13 residues in the CDR3. The CDR3, as DNA: TGTGCTAGTGCCAGGGAACTGAACACTGAAGCTTTCTTT. Encoded protein: CASARELNTEAFF.

The chain carries TRBV13 and TRBJ1-4; 7 nucleotides align to TRBD1. J was trimmed by 14 bases and V by 0 bases; bases with no gene match: 9. Germline CDR1 and CDR2: PRHDT and FYEKMQ (reference sequence). The CDR3 spans 14 residues. CDR3 residues: CASSLGRWGDSLFF. In DNA form, the CDR3 reads TGTGCCAGCAGCTTAGGGCGGTGGGGGGACAGTCTGTTTTTT.

The genes are TRBV1 and TRBJ1-2; TRBD1 is the table's D call and was not checked against the DNA. TRBV1 is termed a pseudogene. The CDR3 totals 18 residues. The CDR3 is CTSSQDLRAGQGFNGYTF. The CDR3 DNA sequence: TGCACCAGCAGCCAAGATCTGAGGGCGGGACAGGGGTTTAATGGCTACACCTTC.

The chain recombines TRBV7-8 with TRBJ2-3; D gene uncertain. Trimming pared 5 bases from V and 0 bases from J, leaving 15 bases between. The CDR3 extends over 16 amino acids. CDR1 is SGHVS, CDR2 FQNEAQ, per germline. CDR3 sequence reads: CASSPTGQSSTDTQYF. The CDR3 coding sequence is TGTGCCAGCAGCCCAACTGGGCAGTCTAGCACAGATACGCAGTATTTT.

This clone was observed a handful of times. Other DNA sequences in the same sample also yield this CDR3. The chain links TRBV28 to TRBJ1-4, with no clear D. CDR1 is MDHEN, CDR2 SYDVKM, per germline. The CDR3 runs to 12 residues. Trimming cost V 6 bases and J 7 bases, with 9 bases left between them. The CDR3 sequence: CASSPPSEKLFF. In DNA form, the CDR3 reads TGTGCCAGCAGCCCCCCTTCTGAAAAACTGTTTTTT.

This chain joins TRBV7-9 and TRBJ2-3; D possibly corresponds to TRBD2 (5 bases). The CDR3 extends over 14 amino acids. CDR1 and CDR2 from the germline V gene are SEHNR and FQNEAQ (reference sequence). V lost 5 bases to trimming and J lost 4 bases, with 13 bases between them. CDR3 nucleotides: TGTGCCAGCAGCACACTAGGAATTTCAGATACGCAGTATTTT. Its translation is CASSTLGISDTQYF.

The table lists this clone with a count of one. This rearrangement joins TRBV9 to TRBJ2-6, with a possible D match to TRBD1 (5 bases). Germline CDR1 SGDLS, CDR2 YYNGEE. The CDR3 loop spans 18 amino acids. V shed 1 base and J shed 0 bases, with 14 bases lying between them. The DNA for the CDR3 is TGTGCCAGCAGCGTAACAGGCAATACCGTCTCTGGGGCCAACGTCCTGACTTTC. Its protein is CASSVTGNTVSGANVLTF.

The chain joins TRBV28 to TRBJ2-7; tentative D call: TRBD2 (5 bases). CDR3 size: 13 residues. The germline CDR1 and CDR2 sequences are MDHEN and SYDVKM. V lost 9 bases to trimming and J lost 7 bases, with 19 bases between them. The CDR3 DNA sequence: TGTGCCAGTACCCCGCCGGGGATGGGTGAGCAGTACTTC. This sequence encodes CASTPPGMGEQYF.

The chain uses TRBV28 and TRBJ1-5; a weak D match, TRBD1 (6 bases). Germline loops: CDR1 MDHEN, CDR2 SYDVKM. The V end was cut by 10 bases, the J end by 3 bases, with 13 bases between. The CDR3 is 13 residues long. The CDR3 here is CATTGQLNQPQHF. CDR3 nucleotides: TGTGCCACCACGGGACAACTCAATCAGCCCCAGCATTTT.

The chain is built from TRBV28 and TRBJ2-3; tentatively, D is TRBD2 (5 bases). CDR3 length: 14 residues. V was trimmed by 8 bases and J by 5 bases, leaving 17 bases between them. CDR1 is MDHEN, CDR2 SYDVKM, per germline. This CDR3 reads CASETRIEGDTQYF. In DNA, the CDR3 is TGTGCCAGCGAAACCCGGATAGAGGGAGATACGCAGTATTTT.

Concerning this clone: This CDR3 is also generated by other DNA sequences in the sample. The chain combines TRBV4-1 with TRBJ2-5; D tentatively reads TRBD1 or TRBD2 (5 bases each). This CDR3 spans 12 amino acids. The germline V gene encodes CDR1 MGHRA and CDR2 YSYEKL. V lost 3 bases and J lost 5, with 7 bases in between. CDR3 nucleotides: TGCGCCAGCAGCCACGAGGGGGAGACCCAGTACTTC. This gives the protein CASSHEGETQYF.

V and J are TRBV29-1 and TRBJ1-4, with D unresolved. This CDR3 is 12 amino acids long. Trimming left V 7 bases short and J 8 bases short, with 14 bases between. Germline V gene lookup returns CDR1 SQVTM and CDR2 ANQGSEA. The CDR3 DNA follows: TGCAGCGGGAATGACGGGAGCGAAAAACTGTTTTTT. Translating it yields CSGNDGSEKLFF.

The V and J genes are TRBV6-1 and TRBJ2-7; D is tentatively TRBD1 or TRBD2 (5 bases each). The CDR3 is made up of 13 amino acids. V dropped 8 bases and J dropped 3 bases, with 14 bases sitting between them. Germline V gene lookup returns CDR1 MNHNS and CDR2 SASEGT. CDR3 nucleotides: TGTGCCAGCTTAACCGGGGCCAACTACGAGCAGTACTTC. As protein: CASLTGANYEQYF.

The chain is built from TRBV6-6 and TRBJ1-2; D unclear. The germline V gene encodes CDR1 MNHNY and CDR2 SVGAGI (reference sequence). This CDR3 is 15 amino acids long. The V gene lost 6 bases and the J gene lost 2 bases, with 16 bases spanning the gap. The CDR3 sequence: CASRNRASENYGYTF. The CDR3 region has the DNA TGTGCCAGCAGGAACCGGGCTTCGGAGAACTATGGCTACACCTTC.

V gene TRBV18 combines with J gene TRBJ1-1; a weak D match, TRBD1 (5 bases). The CDR3 spans 16 residues. V lost 2 bases and J 0 bases, leaving 13 bases between the germline ends. Germline V gives CDR1 KGHSH, CDR2 LQKENI. CDR3 sequence reads: CASSPEEAGMNTEAFF. The CDR3 bases are TGTGCCAGCTCACCAGAAGAGGCAGGGATGAACACTGAAGCTTTCTTT.

The chain carries TRBV28 and TRBJ1-3; TRBD1 matches 7 bases. V lost 7 bases and J lost 8; bases outside the gene matches: 11. CDR3 length: 14 amino acids. Germline loops: CDR1 MDHEN, CDR2 SYDVKM. DNA of the CDR3: TGTGCCAGCACCTCGGAGACAGGGAAATACACCATATATTTT. Encoded protein: CASTSETGKYTIYF.

This chain uses TRBV4-3 with TRBJ2-3, with D perhaps matching TRBD1 (5 bases). The V and J ends lost 0 bases and 4 bases respectively, with 17 bases between them. The CDR3 consists of 17 residues. CDR1 and CDR2 (germline): LGHNA, YSLEER. The CDR3 DNA sequence: TGCGCCAGCAGCCAAGATGTTGGGGCTTTGGGCGCAGATACGCAGTATTTT. Translation: CASSQDVGALGADTQYF.

The gene calls are TRBV5-1 and TRBJ2-7; D call uncertain. Germline V lookup: CDR1 SGHRS, CDR2 YFSETQ. The CDR3 is 13 amino acids. Trimming stripped 8 bases from V and 0 bases from J, with 12 bases between. The CDR3 here is CASGVGFSYEQYF. CDR3 bases: TGCGCCAGTGGGGTGGGGTTCTCCTACGAGCAGTACTTC.

The chain couples TRBV29-1 to TRBJ2-3; D gene uncertain. Trimming removed 0 bases from V and 0 bases from J, with 10 bases in between. The CDR3 spans 15 residues. The germline CDR1 and CDR2 sequences are SQVTM and ANQGSEA. The CDR3 region has the DNA TGCAGCGTTGAAGAAGTATTCACTAGCACAGATACGCAGTATTTT. The encoded protein is CSVEEVFTSTDTQYF.

This clone has just one count. The V gene is TRBV6-4, the J gene TRBJ2-1; TRBD1 is a possible D gene (6 bases). Germline CDR1 is MRHNA and CDR2 is SNTAGT. V shed 3 bases and J shed 1 base, with 19 bases lying between them. This CDR3 is built from 18 residues. CDR3 region: CASSDLFKGDSSYNEQFF. The CDR3 DNA sequence: TGTGCCAGCAGTGATCTCTTTAAGGGGGATAGTTCCTACAATGAGCAGTTCTTC.

Worth noting for this clone: The sample contains more than one DNA sequence encoding this CDR3. V and J are TRBV4-3 and TRBJ1-5, with D uncertain. The V and J ends lost 0 bases and 4 bases respectively, with 7 bases between them. Germline values: CDR1 LGHNA, CDR2 YSLEER. The CDR3 extends over 14 amino acids. As DNA, the CDR3 is TGCGCCAGCAGCCAAGAGAAGGGTAATCAGCCCCAGCATTTT. Its translation is CASSQEKGNQPQHF.

The genes are TRBV28 and TRBJ2-5; the match to TRBD2 covers 11 bases. The CDR3 spans 16 residues. Germline CDR1 reads MDHEN; CDR2 reads SYDVKM. The junction had 10 bases not matched to a gene; V was cut back by 6 bases and J by 4 bases. CDR3 amino acids: CASSPILAGVRETQYF. In nucleotides, the CDR3 is TGTGCCAGCAGCCCTATACTAGCGGGAGTGCGAGAGACCCAGTACTTC. Variable domain in full (rest from reference TRBV28 and TRBJ2-5): DVKVTQSSRYLVKRTGEKVFLECVQDMDHENMFWYRQDPGLGLRLIYFSYDVKMKEKGDIPEGYSVSREKKERFSLILESASTNQTSMYLCASSPILAGVRETQYFGPGTRLLVL.